This TCR beta chain comes out of a study of T cells in Graves' hyperthyroidism and ophthalmopathy. Overall study context: Peripheral blood was obtained at initial diagnosis, preceding any treatment.

This clonotype occurred many times. The length of the CDR3 is 14 residues. V was clipped by 6 bases and J by 5 bases; unmatched bases: 5. Diagnoses rested on clinical symptoms, serum thyroxine and TRAb, thyroid ultrasound and orbital computed tomography. Amplified TCR beta CDR3 regions derived from RNA transcripts. A set of HTBI primers served as the primers for a first-round RT-PCR of the TCR CDR3. Each CDR3 protein gets one entry after TCRdb re-called the multiplex PCR reads with MiXCR. The table shows about 770,000 distinct CDR3 sequences, with approximately 18% occurring only once. The receptor comes from a woman between 45 and 60 years old with Graves' hyperthyroidism that later progressed to Graves' ophthalmopathy. Sequencing was done on a sample of blood. This chain joins TRBV12-3 or TRBV12-4 and TRBJ1-5, with 9 bases identical to TRBD1. This chain's CDR3 is CASRDRGWDQPQHF. In DNA form, the CDR3 reads TGTGCCAGCAGGGACAGGGGTTGGGATCAGCCCCAGCATTTT.